These 18 T cell receptor beta chains share one sample of origin, sequenced in a study of shared clonotypes between healthy human individuals. Repertoires were generated with immunoSEQ multiplex PCR, while TCRdb's copy carries only in-frame clones and drops some. The repertoire includes over a million clones, 75% to 80% of them detected once, and 0.6% to 0.75% sits in the top ten. The sample consisted of memory CD4+ T cells from PBMCs. Subset denoted: CD45RA-negative fraction. The receptors stem from a man younger than 35 in good health. Some clones in this sample may be carry-over from other donors' samples.

The gene calls are TRBV11-2 and TRBJ1-2; 9 bases are a match to TRBD1. Germline V gene lookup returns CDR1 SGHAT and CDR2 FQNNGV. Unmatched junction bases numbered 7, after V lost 3 bases and J lost 8 bases. The CDR3 runs to 14 residues. In DNA, the CDR3 is TGTGCCAGCAGCTTTACAGGGGGCGCAAGGGGCTACACCTTC. As protein: CASSFTGGARGYTF.

The chain couples TRBV10-1 to TRBJ2-6, with TRBD2 matching 8 bases. CDR3 length equals 16 residues. Germline V gives CDR1 WNHNN, CDR2 SYGVQD (reference sequence). V was clipped by 6 bases and J by 4 bases; unmatched bases: 8. The CDR3 sequence: CASRQRGTQGANVLTF. The CDR3 DNA sequence: TGCGCCAGCAGACAGCGGGGGACCCAAGGGGCCAACGTCCTGACTTTC.

The chain joins TRBV27 to TRBJ2-1, with D perhaps matching TRBD1 (6 bases). The CDR3 is 12 amino acids. Germline V gene lookup returns CDR1 MNHEY and CDR2 SMNVEV (reference sequence). V was shortened by 6 bases and J by 8 bases, with 11 bases between the two germline ends. The CDR3 DNA reads as TGTGCCAGCAGCTTAAGGGGGTATGAGCAGTTCTTC. Its translation: CASSLRGYEQFF.

A remark on this clone: The junction departs from germline at one end; a sequencing error may be responsible. The chain carries TRBV6-5 and TRBJ1-5, with 7 bases that match TRBD1. Germline V gene data show CDR1 as MNHEY and CDR2 as SVGAGI. The CDR3 runs 16 residues. Written as DNA, the CDR3 is TGTGCCAGCACTTACCCCCAGGGGGATGGCAATCAGCCCCAGCATTTT. Its protein product is CASTYPQGDGNQPQHF.

The chain couples TRBV18 to TRBJ2-3; either TRBD1 or TRBD2 may fit D (6 bases each). Trimming took off 5 bases at V and 0 bases at J, with 12 bases between the two ends. This CDR3 contains 15 residues. CDR1 and CDR2 (germline): KGHSH, LQKENI. The CDR3: CASSATGASTDTQYF. The CDR3 bases are TGTGCCAGCTCAGCTACGGGGGCTAGCACAGATACGCAGTATTTT.

The CDR3 reads CAISESSVLATNEKLFF. The CDR3 DNA is TGTGCCATCAGTGAGTCGTCCGTACTTGCAACTAATGAAAAACTGTTTTTT. The V and J genes are TRBV10-3 and TRBJ1-4, with unresolved D. V was shortened by 0 bases and J by 0 bases, with 11 bases between the two germline ends. Germline assignment: CDR1 ENHRY and CDR2 SYGVKD. This CDR3 has 17 amino acids.

The chain is built from TRBV20-1 and TRBJ2-7; D ambiguous. The CDR3 contains 11 residues. Trimming stripped 5 bases from V and 7 bases from J, with 12 bases between. Germline V lookup: CDR1 DFQATT, CDR2 SNEGSKA (reference sequence). CDR3 residues: CSAPTPWEQYF. CDR3 in DNA: TGCAGTGCTCCGACACCGTGGGAGCAGTACTTC.

Worth noting for this clone: Additional DNA sequences in this sample encode the identical CDR3. The V and J genes are TRBV5-6 and TRBJ2-7, with TRBD1 matching 7 bases. The germline gives CDR1 SGHDT, CDR2 YYEEEE. CDR3 length equals 14 residues. With V trimmed by 0 bases and J by 5 bases, 5 bases remained unmatched. CDR3: CASSLDRGLNEQYF. The DNA of the CDR3 is TGTGCCAGCAGCTTGGACAGGGGTCTGAACGAGCAGTACTTC. Using reference TRBV5-6 and TRBJ2-7 for the parts outside the CDR3, the full variable domain is DAGVTQSPTHLIKTRGQQVTLRCSPKSGHDTVSWYQQALGQGPQFIFQYYEEEERQRGNFPDRFSGHQFPNYSSELNVNALLLGDSALYLCASSLDRGLNEQYFGPGTRLTVT.

This clone was seen repeatedly, ten times or more. The V and J genes are TRBV4-2 and TRBJ2-7, with D perhaps matching TRBD2 (7 bases). Per the germline V gene, CDR1 is LGHNA and CDR2 is YNFKEQ. The CDR3 covers 15 residues. V shed 1 base and J shed 6 bases, with 16 bases lying between them. The CDR3: CASSQGEGEYAEQYF. The CDR3 coding sequence is TGTGCCAGCAGCCAAGGGGAGGGGGAATACGCCGAGCAGTACTTC.

The chain employs TRBV11-2 and TRBJ2-7, with TRBD2 identical over 13 bases. J lost 4 bases, V lost 5 bases, and 2 bases had no gene match. The CDR3 consists of 14 residues. Per germline, CDR1 SGHAT and CDR2 FQNNGV. The CDR3: CASSPLAGGYEQYF. Here the CDR3 DNA reads TGTGCCAGCAGCCCACTAGCGGGAGGGTACGAGCAGTACTTC. Together with reference TRBV11-2 and TRBJ2-7, the CDR3 gives the full variable domain: EAGVAQSPRYKIIEKRQSVAFWCNPISGHATLYWYQQILGQGPKLLIQFQNNGVVDDSQLPKDRFSAERLKGVDSTLKIQPAKLEDSAVYLCASSPLAGGYEQYFGPGTRLTVT.

Notes on this clone: Other DNA sequences in this sample translate to the same CDR3. This chain uses TRBV19 with TRBJ2-3, with unresolved D. The CDR3 extends over 11 amino acids. The ends were cut back, 3 bases at V and 5 bases at J, with 3 bases in the middle. Germline-derived CDR1 and CDR2 are LNHDA and SQIVND (reference sequence). CDR3 amino acids: CASSIGDTQYF. As DNA, the CDR3 is TGTGCCAGTAGTATTGGAGATACGCAGTATTTT.

The genes are TRBV28 and TRBJ1-2; D perhaps matches TRBD1 (6 bases). Germline V CDR1 and CDR2: MDHEN, SYDVKM. The CDR3 loop spans 15 amino acids. Trimming stripped 4 bases from V and 3 bases from J, with 15 bases between. CDR3 residues: CASSSPETGDYGYTF. CDR3 in DNA: TGTGCCAGCAGTTCGCCGGAGACAGGTGACTATGGCTACACCTTC.

J is TRBJ2-7 and V is TRBV19, with D perhaps TRBD1 or TRBD2 (5 bases each). The CDR3 has 15 residues. V was clipped by 5 bases and J by 2 bases, with 16 bases between them. In germline, CDR1 is LNHDA, CDR2 SQIVND (reference sequence). CDR3 amino acids: CASSSSGTDTYEQYF. The CDR3 DNA sequence: TGTGCCAGTAGTTCATCCGGGACCGATACCTACGAGCAGTACTTC. Full variable domain (missing parts from reference TRBV19 and TRBJ2-7): DGGITQSPKYLFRKEGQNVTLSCEQNLNHDAMYWYRQDPGQGLRLIYYSQIVNDFQKGDIAEGYSVSREKKESFPLTVTSAQKNPTAFYLCASSSSGTDTYEQYFGPGTRLTVT.

The chain combines TRBV11-2 with TRBJ2-7; D remains unclear. The CDR3 covers 14 residues. Germline V lookup: CDR1 SGHAT, CDR2 FQNNGV. With 2 bases removed from V and 0 bases from J, the gap between germline ends came to 8 bases. CDR3 sequence: CASSLHGSSYEQYF. The DNA for the CDR3 is TGTGCCAGCAGCTTACACGGTAGCTCCTACGAGCAGTACTTC.

This clone was seen a single time. The chain joins TRBV19 to TRBJ2-6; no reliable D call. Looked up from germline, CDR1 is LNHDA and CDR2 is SQIVND (reference sequence). Trimming cost V 6 bases and J 0 bases, with 9 bases left between them. The CDR3 is 15 residues long. The CDR3 sequence is CASRGVSSGANVLTF. In DNA, the CDR3 is TGTGCCAGTAGGGGTGTGTCCTCTGGGGCCAACGTCCTGACTTTC. Using reference TRBV19 and TRBJ2-6 for the parts outside the CDR3, the full variable domain is DGGITQSPKYLFRKEGQNVTLSCEQNLNHDAMYWYRQDPGQGLRLIYYSQIVNDFQKGDIAEGYSVSREKKESFPLTVTSAQKNPTAFYLCASRGVSSGANVLTFGAGSRLTVL.

This sequence joins TRBV27 and TRBJ2-3; TRBD2 matches at 8 bases. Looked up from germline, CDR1 is MNHEY and CDR2 is SMNVEV (reference sequence). This CDR3 is 17 amino acids long. With V trimmed by 2 bases and J by 3 bases, 10 bases remained unmatched. The CDR3 region is CASSLIKLADRTDTQYF. CDR3 DNA sequence: TGTGCCAGCAGTTTAATCAAACTAGCGGACAGAACAGATACGCAGTATTTT.

This clone has just a few counts. The sample contains more than one DNA sequence encoding this CDR3. CDR3 in DNA: TGCGCCAGCAGCTTGGGAGACAGTAATGAAAAACTGTTTTTT. Protein sequence: CASSLGDSNEKLFF. The chain carries TRBV5-1 and TRBJ1-4; D is possibly TRBD1 (5 bases). Germline V CDR1 and CDR2: SGHRS, YFSETQ. This CDR3 has 14 amino acids. Between the trimmed V and J ends, which lost 0 bases and 4 bases, there was a span of 7 bases.

The table lists this clone with a few counts. The rearrangement uses TRBV5-8 and TRBJ1-1; the D is unclear. The V gene lost 0 bases and the J gene lost 0 bases, with 9 bases spanning the gap. The CDR3 has 15 residues. The germline CDR1 and CDR2 sequences are SGHTS and YDEGEE. CDR3 loop: CASSLGTIVNTEAFF. In nucleotides, the CDR3 is TGTGCCAGCAGCTTGGGGACCATTGTGAACACTGAAGCTTTCTTT. Drawing the rest from reference TRBV5-8 and TRBJ1-1, the complete variable domain is EAGVTQSPTHLIKTRGQQATLRCSPISGHTSVYWYQQALGLGLQFLLWYDEGEERNRGNFPPRFSGRQFPNYSSELNVNALELEDSALYLCASSLGTIVNTEAFFGQGTRLTVV.